Presented here are 8 T cell receptor beta chains from one specimen sequenced in a study of Ad26.COV2.S vaccination and SARS-CoV-2 variants. Profiled with immunoSEQ multiplex PCR; TCRdb holds only in-frame clones, not every one. Here the sample spans about 98,000 clones, over 70% being singletons. Sample: peripheral blood, taken after recovery from COVID-19. These receptors came from a human donor who had recovered from COVID-19.

This chain connects TRBV30 to TRBJ1-3; D is undetermined. The germline V gene encodes CDR1 GTSNPN and CDR2 SVGIG (reference sequence). The CDR3 is made up of 12 amino acids. Trimming stripped 4 bases from V and 3 bases from J, with 7 bases between. CDR3 residues: CAWNPGGNTIYF. DNA for the CDR3: TGTGCCTGGAACCCAGGTGGAAACACCATATATTTT.

The J gene is TRBJ1-2, the V gene TRBV7-9; 9 bases fit TRBD1. CDR3 size: 19 residues. J gave up 4 bases and V 5 bases, and 20 bases lay outside the gene matches. Germline lookup yields CDR1 SEHNR and CDR2 FQNEAQ (reference sequence). The CDR3 bases are TGTGCCAGCAGCCTACTAGGGTGGGGACAGGGAGAAAAGGGCTATGGCTACACCTTC. Protein: CASSLLGWGQGEKGYGYTF. Full variable domain (remainder filled in from reference TRBV7-9 and TRBJ1-2): DTGVSQNPRHKITKRGQNVTFRCDPISEHNRLYWYRQTLGQGPEFLTYFQNEAQLEKSRLLSDRFSAERPKGSFSTLEIQRTEQGDSAMYLCASSLLGWGQGEKGYGYTFGSGTRLTVV.

This clone was seen only a few times. The genes are TRBV10-1 and TRBJ2-2; 9 bases align to TRBD1. CDR3 length equals 14 residues. CDR1 and CDR2 from the germline V gene are WNHNN and SYGVQD (reference sequence). CDR3 nucleotide sequence: TGCGCAGTACCCGGGGGACAGGGCGCCGGGGAGCTGTTTTTT. It translates to CAVPGGQGAGELFF.

J is TRBJ2-7 and V is TRBV5-3, with D possibly matching TRBD2 (6 bases). TRBV5-3 is an ORF, and what it does is uncertain. The CDR3 runs 10 residues. The V end was cut by 10 bases, the J end by 3 bases, with 8 bases between. The CDR3 DNA is TGTGCCGCGGGGAGCTACGAGCAGTACTTC. Encoded protein: CAAGSYEQYF.

The rearrangement links TRBV7-9 to TRBJ1-1, with D possibly matching TRBD1 (5 bases). The germline V gene has CDR1 SEHNR and CDR2 FQNEAQ (reference sequence). This CDR3 comprises 14 residues. V was shortened by 2 bases and J by 1 base, with 8 bases between the two germline ends. CDR3 sequence (DNA): TGTGCCAGCAGCTTAATTGGGGGGAACACTGAAGCTTTCTTT. This codes for CASSLIGGNTEAFF.

CDR3 nucleotide sequence: TGCGCCAGCAGCGCACAGACAGGGGGAACCGGGGAGCTGTTTTTT. This gives the protein CASSAQTGGTGELFF. The gene calls are TRBV5-1 and TRBJ2-2; TRBD1 aligns across 9 bases. J was trimmed by 5 bases and V by 4 bases; bases with no gene match: 6. CDR1 and CDR2 (germline): SGHRS, YFSETQ. The CDR3 is 15 amino acids.

This clone appeared once. The genes are TRBV6-1 and TRBJ1-3, with 7 bases lining up with TRBD1. The length of the CDR3 is 15 residues. V gave up 2 bases and J gave up 2 bases; unmatched junction bases: 3. The germline gives CDR1 MNHNS, CDR2 SASEGT. The CDR3 region is CASSEQGGPGNTIYF. In nucleotides, the CDR3 is TGTGCCAGCAGTGAACAGGGGGGGCCTGGAAACACCATATATTTT.

The CDR3, as DNA: TGTGCCAGCAGCTTAGGAAACAGGGCTTGGGAGACCCAGTACTTC. This sequence encodes CASSLGNRAWETQYF. This chain connects TRBV11-2 to TRBJ2-5; D might be TRBD1 (6 bases). This CDR3 spans 15 amino acids. The V gene lost 1 base and the J gene lost 5 bases, with 14 bases spanning the gap. Germline V gene lookup returns CDR1 SGHAT and CDR2 FQNNGV.